This TCR beta chain comes out of a study of T cells in Graves' hyperthyroidism and ophthalmopathy. On the study more broadly: The authors collected peripheral blood at initial diagnosis, before any treatment. Broader study findings: Ophthalmopathy, which appeared later, was predicted by the model a median approximately 6.7 months before onset. Separation of ophthalmopathy from stable hyperthyroidism was achieved by a 13 V-J model.

Extraction of PBMCs used approximately 10 ml of fresh peripheral blood. What was amplified from RNA transcripts were TCR beta CDR3 regions. A first-round RT-PCR of the TCR CDR3 used the HTBI primer set. TCRdb processed the multiplex PCR reads anew with MiXCR; each CDR3 protein has one entry. The data show 350,000 or so distinct CDR3 sequences, roughly 15% seen once. The CDR3 sequence is 22 residues long. Germline V gives CDR1 SGHVS, CDR2 FQNEAQ. The V and J ends lost 4 bases and 2 bases, in that order; junction bases with no gene match: 24. This clonotype was detected ten times or more. The antigen is not known.

Material for sequencing was blood. J is TRBJ1-4 and V is TRBV7-8; 8 bases map to TRBD1. The TCR was taken from a woman aged 25 to 39 with Graves' hyperthyroidism that later progressed to Graves' ophthalmopathy. The CDR3 loop reads CASSSWRTGIRKYDGTNEKLFF. The CDR3 nucleotides are TGTGCCAGCAGCTCCTGGAGGACAGGGATCCGTAAATACGACGGGACTAATGAAAAACTGTTTTTT.